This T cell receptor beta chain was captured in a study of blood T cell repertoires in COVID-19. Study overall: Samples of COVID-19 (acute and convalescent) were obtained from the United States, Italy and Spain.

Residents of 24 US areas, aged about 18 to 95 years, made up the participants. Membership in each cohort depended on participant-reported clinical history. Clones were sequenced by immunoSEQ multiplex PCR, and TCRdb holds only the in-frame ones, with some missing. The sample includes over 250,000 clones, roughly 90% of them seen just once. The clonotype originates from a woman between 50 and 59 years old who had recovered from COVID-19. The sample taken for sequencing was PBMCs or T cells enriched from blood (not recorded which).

CDR3 nucleotides: TGTGCCAGCAGTTTACAGGGGGGAACTGAAGCTTTCTTT. Translated, it gives CASSLQGGTEAFF. The rearrangement uses TRBV28 and TRBJ1-1; TRBD1 agrees at 7 bases. The ends lost 2 bases at V and 5 bases at J; junction bases unmatched: 2. The CDR3 covers 13 residues. Germline V lookup: CDR1 MDHEN, CDR2 SYDVKM.